This TCR beta chain came from a study of cytomegalovirus exposure and HLA in healthy donors. Overall study results and limits: Within the approximately 110 validation repertoires, first-cohort TCR clusters tended to co-occur, according to a later analysis. Among TCR beta chains, those listed as cytomegalovirus-associated numbered around 180.

For this clone: Antigen specificity is unknown.

Sequencing was performed with immunoSEQ multiplex PCR; in TCRdb, only in-frame clones are kept and a portion is missing. The table has roughly 250,000 clones, around 85% seen once. The CDR3 covers 18 residues. Germline V gives CDR1 LNHDA, CDR2 SQIVND (reference sequence). Trimming took 5 bases from V and 1 from J; bases not matched to a gene: 10. The donors were members of the validation cohort comprising about 120 subjects, separate from the roughly 600-subject first cohort. Specimen: PBMCs. V gene TRBV19 combines with J gene TRBJ2-2; TRBD2 matches 10 bases. This receptor was obtained from a woman aged 25 to 39 in good health and CMV-seropositive. CDR3 nucleotides: TGTGCCAGTAGTTCACTAGCGGGATTCGGGAGGAACACCGGGGAGCTGTTTTTT. This translates into CASSSLAGFGRNTGELFF. Full variable domain (remainder filled in from reference TRBV19 and TRBJ2-2): DGGITQSPKYLFRKEGQNVTLSCEQNLNHDAMYWYRQDPGQGLRLIYYSQIVNDFQKGDIAEGYSVSREKKESFPLTVTSAQKNPTAFYLCASSSLAGFGRNTGELFFGEGSRLTVL.